This TCR beta chain was retrieved from a study of response to subunit inactivated influenza vaccine. Findings and caveats of the study: Each seasonal flu vaccination may recruit only limited new T cells, authors suggested.

There are a few counts of this clonotype. The target antigen is unknown. The V gene lost 3 bases and the J gene lost 6 bases, with 11 bases spanning the gap. CDR3 length: 14 amino acids. The germline V gene encodes CDR1 PRHDT and CDR2 FYEKMQ (reference sequence). A single record per CDR3 protein comes from TCRdb applying MiXCR to the RT-PCR reads. The data show about 580,000 distinct CDR3 sequences, 13% to 15% seen once. The sequence came from a man over 45 who received an inactivated influenza vaccine. The V and J genes are TRBV13 and TRBJ2-2, with D hard to call. This specimen consisted of PBMCs from blood, obtained about 12 days after vaccination. The CDR3 region is CASSFRVGAGELFF. CDR3 in DNA: TGTGCCAGCAGCTTTCGGGTTGGTGCCGGGGAGCTGTTTTTT. Variable domain in full (rest from reference TRBV13 and TRBJ2-2): AAGVIQSPRHLIKEKRETATLKCYPIPRHDTVYWYQQGPGQDPQFLISFYEKMQSDKGSIPDRFSAQQFSDYHSELNMSSLELGDSALYFCASSFRVGAGELFFGEGSRLTVL.